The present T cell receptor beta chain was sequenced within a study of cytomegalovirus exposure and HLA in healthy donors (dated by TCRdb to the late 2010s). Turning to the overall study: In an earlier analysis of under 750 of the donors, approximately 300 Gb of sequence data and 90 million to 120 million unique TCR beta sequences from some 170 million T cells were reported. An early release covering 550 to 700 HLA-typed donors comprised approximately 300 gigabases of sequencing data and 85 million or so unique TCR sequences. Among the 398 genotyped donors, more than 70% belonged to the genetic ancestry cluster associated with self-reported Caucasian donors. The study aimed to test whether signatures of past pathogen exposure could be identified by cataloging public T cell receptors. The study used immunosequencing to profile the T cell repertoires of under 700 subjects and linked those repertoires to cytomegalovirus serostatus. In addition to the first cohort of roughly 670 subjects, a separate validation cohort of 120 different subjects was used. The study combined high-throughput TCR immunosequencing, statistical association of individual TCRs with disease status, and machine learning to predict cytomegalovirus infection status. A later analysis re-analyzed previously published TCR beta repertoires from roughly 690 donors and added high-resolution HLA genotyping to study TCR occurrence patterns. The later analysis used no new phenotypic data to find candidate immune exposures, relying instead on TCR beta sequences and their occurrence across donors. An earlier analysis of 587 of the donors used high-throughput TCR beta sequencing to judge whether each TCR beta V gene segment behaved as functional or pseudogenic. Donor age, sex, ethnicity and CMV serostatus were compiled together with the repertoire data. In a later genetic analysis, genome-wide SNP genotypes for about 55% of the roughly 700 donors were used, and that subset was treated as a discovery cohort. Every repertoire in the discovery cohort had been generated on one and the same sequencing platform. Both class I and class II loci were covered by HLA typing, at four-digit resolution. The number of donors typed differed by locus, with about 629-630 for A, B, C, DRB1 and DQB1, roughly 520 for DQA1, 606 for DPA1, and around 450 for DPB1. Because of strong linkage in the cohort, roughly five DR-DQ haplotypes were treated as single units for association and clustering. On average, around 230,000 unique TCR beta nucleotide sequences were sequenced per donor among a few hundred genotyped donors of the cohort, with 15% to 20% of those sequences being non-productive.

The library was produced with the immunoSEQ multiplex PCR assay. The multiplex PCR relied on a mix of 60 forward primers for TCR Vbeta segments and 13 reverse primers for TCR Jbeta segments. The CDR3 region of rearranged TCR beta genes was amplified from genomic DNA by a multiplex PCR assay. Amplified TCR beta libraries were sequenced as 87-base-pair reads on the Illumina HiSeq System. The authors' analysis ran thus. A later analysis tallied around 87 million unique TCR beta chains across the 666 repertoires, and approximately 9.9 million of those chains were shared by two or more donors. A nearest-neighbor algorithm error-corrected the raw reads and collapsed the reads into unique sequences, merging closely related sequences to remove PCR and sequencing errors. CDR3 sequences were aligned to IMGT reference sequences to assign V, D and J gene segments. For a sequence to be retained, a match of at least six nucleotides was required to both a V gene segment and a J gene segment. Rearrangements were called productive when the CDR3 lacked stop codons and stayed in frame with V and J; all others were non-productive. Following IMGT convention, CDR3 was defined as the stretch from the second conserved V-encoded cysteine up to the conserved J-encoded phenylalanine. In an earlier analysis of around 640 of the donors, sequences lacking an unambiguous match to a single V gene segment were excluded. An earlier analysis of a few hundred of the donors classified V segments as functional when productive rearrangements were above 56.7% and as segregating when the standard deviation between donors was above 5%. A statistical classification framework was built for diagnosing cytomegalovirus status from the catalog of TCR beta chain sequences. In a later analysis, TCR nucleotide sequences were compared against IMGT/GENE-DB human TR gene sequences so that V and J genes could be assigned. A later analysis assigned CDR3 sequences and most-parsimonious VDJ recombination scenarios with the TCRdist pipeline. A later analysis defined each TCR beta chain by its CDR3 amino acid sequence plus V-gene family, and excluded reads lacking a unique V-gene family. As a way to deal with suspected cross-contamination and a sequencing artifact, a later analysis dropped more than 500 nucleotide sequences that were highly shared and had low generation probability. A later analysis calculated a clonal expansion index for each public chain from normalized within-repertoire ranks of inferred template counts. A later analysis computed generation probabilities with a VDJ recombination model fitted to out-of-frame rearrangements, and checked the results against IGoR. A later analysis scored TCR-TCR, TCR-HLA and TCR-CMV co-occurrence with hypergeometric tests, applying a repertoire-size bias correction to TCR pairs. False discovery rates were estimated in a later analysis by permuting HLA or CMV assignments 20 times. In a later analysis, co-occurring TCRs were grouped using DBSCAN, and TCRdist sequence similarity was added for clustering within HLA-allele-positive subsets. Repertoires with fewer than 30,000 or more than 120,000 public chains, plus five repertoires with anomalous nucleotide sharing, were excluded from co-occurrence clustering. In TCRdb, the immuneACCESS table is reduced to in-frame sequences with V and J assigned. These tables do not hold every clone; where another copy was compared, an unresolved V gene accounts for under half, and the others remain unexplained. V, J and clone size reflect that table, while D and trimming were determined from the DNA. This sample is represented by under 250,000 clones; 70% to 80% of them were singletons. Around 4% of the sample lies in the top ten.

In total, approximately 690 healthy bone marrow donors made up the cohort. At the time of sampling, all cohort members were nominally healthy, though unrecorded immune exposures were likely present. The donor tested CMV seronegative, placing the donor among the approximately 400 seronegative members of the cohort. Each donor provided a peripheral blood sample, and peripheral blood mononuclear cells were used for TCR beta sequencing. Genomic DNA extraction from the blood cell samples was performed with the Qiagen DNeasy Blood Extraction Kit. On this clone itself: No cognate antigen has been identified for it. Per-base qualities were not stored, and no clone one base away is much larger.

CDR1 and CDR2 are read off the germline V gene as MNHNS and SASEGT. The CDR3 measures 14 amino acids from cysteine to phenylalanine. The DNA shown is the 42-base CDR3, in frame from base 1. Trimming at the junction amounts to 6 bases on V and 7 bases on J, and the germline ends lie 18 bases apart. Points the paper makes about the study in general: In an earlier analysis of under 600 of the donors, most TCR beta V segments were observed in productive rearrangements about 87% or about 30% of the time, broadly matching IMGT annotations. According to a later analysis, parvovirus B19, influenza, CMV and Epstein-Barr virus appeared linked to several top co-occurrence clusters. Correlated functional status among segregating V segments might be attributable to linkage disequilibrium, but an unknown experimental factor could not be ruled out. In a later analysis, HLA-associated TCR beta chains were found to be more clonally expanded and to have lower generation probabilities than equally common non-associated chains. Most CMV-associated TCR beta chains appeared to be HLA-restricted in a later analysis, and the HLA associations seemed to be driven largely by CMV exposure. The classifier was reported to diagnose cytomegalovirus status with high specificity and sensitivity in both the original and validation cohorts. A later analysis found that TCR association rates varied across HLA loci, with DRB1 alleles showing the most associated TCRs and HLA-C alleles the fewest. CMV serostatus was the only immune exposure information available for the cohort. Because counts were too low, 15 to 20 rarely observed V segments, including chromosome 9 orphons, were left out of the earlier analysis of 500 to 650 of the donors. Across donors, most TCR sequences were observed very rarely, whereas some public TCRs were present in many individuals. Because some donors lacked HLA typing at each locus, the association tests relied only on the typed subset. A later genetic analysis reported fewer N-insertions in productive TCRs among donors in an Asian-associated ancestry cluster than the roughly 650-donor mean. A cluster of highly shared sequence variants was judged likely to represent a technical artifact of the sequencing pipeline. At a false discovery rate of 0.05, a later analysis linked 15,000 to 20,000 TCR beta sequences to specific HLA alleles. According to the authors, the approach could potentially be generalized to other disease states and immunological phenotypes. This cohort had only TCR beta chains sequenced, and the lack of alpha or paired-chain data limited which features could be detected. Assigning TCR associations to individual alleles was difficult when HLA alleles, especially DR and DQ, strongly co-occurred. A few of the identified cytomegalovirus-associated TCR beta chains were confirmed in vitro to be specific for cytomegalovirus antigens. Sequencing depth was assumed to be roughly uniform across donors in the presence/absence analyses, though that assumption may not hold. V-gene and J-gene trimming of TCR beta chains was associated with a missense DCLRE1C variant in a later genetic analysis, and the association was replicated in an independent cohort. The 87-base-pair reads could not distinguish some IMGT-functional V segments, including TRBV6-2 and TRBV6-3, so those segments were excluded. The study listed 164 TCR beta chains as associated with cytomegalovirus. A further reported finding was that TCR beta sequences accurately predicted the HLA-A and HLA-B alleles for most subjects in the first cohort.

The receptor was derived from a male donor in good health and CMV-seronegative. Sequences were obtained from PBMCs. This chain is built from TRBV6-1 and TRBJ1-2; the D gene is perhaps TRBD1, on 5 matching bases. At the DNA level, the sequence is TGTGCCAGCAGCCGAGACGGGGGGTTTGGTGGCTACACCTTC. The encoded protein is CASSRDGGFGGYTF.